Following are 3 T cell receptor beta chains from one sample sequenced in a study of cytotoxic CD8 clonotypes in ibrutinib-treated CLL. The assay was immunoSEQ multiplex PCR, and TCRdb's table has in-frame clones only and misses some. The data contain 130,000 to 150,000 clones, about 80% of them singletons. Source: PBMCs, taken after 12 months of ibrutinib treatment. The receptors here all came from a human donor with chronic lymphocytic leukemia.

The chain couples TRBV6-6 to TRBJ2-7, with D possibly being TRBD1 or TRBD2 (5 bases each). V gave up 2 bases and J gave up 2 bases, with 13 bases separating them. This CDR3 has 15 residues. CDR1 is MNHNY, CDR2 SVGAGI, per germline (reference sequence). The CDR3 loop reads CASSYTGDRPYEQYF. The CDR3 coding sequence is TGTGCCAGCAGTTACACCGGGGACCGACCCTACGAGCAGTACTTC.

As regards this clone: An end of the junction differs from the germline gene, which may be a read error. This chain connects TRBV7-3 to TRBJ2-7; possibly TRBD1 for D (5 bases). CDR1 is SGHTA, CDR2 FQGTGA, per germline. This CDR3 is 14 amino acids long. The CDR3 nucleotides are TGTGCCAGCAGCCGCAATCGACAGTCCTACGTGCAGTACTTC. It is translated as CASSRNRQSYVQYF.

The sample holds one count of this clone. V is TRBV5-1 and J is TRBJ2-6, with a weak D call TRBD2 (6 bases). Looked up from germline, CDR1 is SGHRS and CDR2 is YFSETQ. V was shortened by 4 bases and J by 0 bases, with 11 bases between the two germline ends. The CDR3 has 16 residues. CDR3 in DNA: TGCGCCAGCAGCATCGGGACTCTCTCTGGGGCCAACGTCCTGACTTTC. Amino acid sequence: CASSIGTLSGANVLTF.